One sample yielded the 18 T cell receptor beta chains listed below, sequenced in a study of blood T cell repertoires in COVID-19. Libraries were prepared by immunoSEQ multiplex PCR; TCRdb keeps only in-frame clonotypes and omits some of them. The sample shows some 110,000 clones, approximately 89% of them seen only once. The sample consisted of peripheral blood. Source of these receptors: a man aged 35 to 55 with acute or convalescent COVID-19.

The rearrangement uses TRBV27 and TRBJ1-1; 12 bases line up with TRBD1. The CDR3 runs to 17 residues. The junction had 9 bases not matched to a gene; V was cut back by 4 bases and J by 3 bases. From germline, CDR1 is MNHEY and CDR2 SMNVEV (reference sequence). The CDR3 here is CASSSTGTGGGYTEAFF. The CDR3 DNA is TGTGCCAGCAGTTCTACCGGGACAGGGGGCGGGTACACTGAAGCTTTCTTT.

In its sample, this clone was seen many times. The chain employs TRBV5-1 and TRBJ1-2; D is perhaps TRBD1 (5 bases). Germline CDR1 SGHRS, CDR2 YFSETQ. With 1 base removed from V and 6 bases from J, the gap between germline ends came to 19 bases. CDR3 length: 16 residues. CDR3 in DNA: TGCGCCAGCAGCTTGACTTCGGCGCCAGGCAGGGATGGCTACACCTTC. Protein sequence: CASSLTSAPGRDGYTF.

This chain uses TRBV19 with TRBJ2-2, with 9 bases matching TRBD2. Germline CDR1 is LNHDA and CDR2 is SQIVND (reference sequence). Losses at the gene ends were 11 bases for V and 7 bases for J; bases not matched to a gene: 8. The CDR3 extends over 13 amino acids. CDR3 sequence reads: CAGRTSVHGELFF. CDR3 sequence (DNA): TGTGCCGGGAGGACTAGCGTTCACGGGGAGCTGTTTTTT.

The rearrangement links TRBV27 to TRBJ1-6; perhaps TRBD1 as D (5 bases). Looked up from germline, CDR1 is MNHEY and CDR2 is SMNVEV (reference sequence). The CDR3 is 13 amino acids. Trimming stripped 4 bases from V and 10 bases from J, with 11 bases between. The CDR3 DNA reads TGTGCCAGCAGTTCGGGGGTCCTATCACCCCTCCACTTT. It encodes CASSSGVLSPLHF.

J is TRBJ1-2 and V is TRBV5-1, with 7 bases lining up with TRBD1. The CDR3 totals 14 residues. With V trimmed by 1 base and J by 8 bases, 8 bases remained unmatched. Germline V CDR1 and CDR2: SGHRS, YFSETQ. The CDR3 DNA reads as TGCGCCAGCAGCTTGATGACAGGGAACGGCGGCTACACCTTC. It codes for CASSLMTGNGGYTF.

The chain joins TRBV12-3 or TRBV12-4 to TRBJ2-5; perhaps TRBD2 as D (5 bases). The CDR3 length is 13 residues. Trimming removed 3 bases at V and 3 bases at J, with 8 bases between. CDR3 amino acids: CASSFLREETQYF. As DNA, the CDR3 is TGTGCCAGCAGTTTTTTGCGGGAAGAGACCCAGTACTTC.

This sequence joins TRBV12-1 and TRBJ2-1; the D call in the table, TRBD2, was not verified against the DNA. TRBV12-1 is reported as a pseudogene. CDR3 length equals 14 residues. Here the CDR3 DNA reads TGTGCCAGCAGCTATACTAGCGGGAGGGGTGAGCAGTTCTTC. Translated, it gives CASSYTSGRGEQFF.

The chain combines TRBV15 with TRBJ1-4; tentatively, D is TRBD1 (6 bases). In germline, CDR1 is LNHNV, CDR2 YYDKDF (reference sequence). The CDR3 length is 23 residues. V lost 1 base and J lost 3, with 33 bases in between. CDR3 sequence: CATSRVLKAGTNPPVVSNEKLFF. CDR3 coding DNA: TGTGCCACCAGCAGAGTTTTAAAGGCCGGGACAAATCCCCCAGTGGTATCTAATGAAAAACTGTTTTTT.

The J gene is TRBJ2-1, the V gene TRBV29-1; 10 bases match TRBD2. Trimming at V came to 1 base and at J to 1 base, leaving 13 bases not matched to a gene. The germline V gene has CDR1 SQVTM and CDR2 ANQGSEA. The CDR3 contains 19 residues. In nucleotides, the CDR3 is TGCAGCGTTGAAGTTCCGGAGCGGGAGGGAGCATTATCCTACAATGAGCAGTTCTTC. Amino acids: CSVEVPEREGALSYNEQFF.

The chain joins TRBV19 to TRBJ2-3; TRBD1 aligns across 7 bases. The germline gives CDR1 LNHDA, CDR2 SQIVND (reference sequence). Unmatched junction bases numbered 5, after V lost 9 bases and J lost 2 bases. The CDR3 consists of 13 residues. Here the CDR3 DNA reads TGTGCCAGCCAGGACAGGAACACAGATACGCAGTATTTT. Translated: CASQDRNTDTQYF.

The genes are TRBV5-1 and TRBJ2-5; the match to TRBD2 covers 10 bases. The CDR3 extends over 19 amino acids. Germline V gene sequence: CDR1 SGHRS, CDR2 YFSETQ. The V and J ends lost 5 bases and 4 bases, in that order; junction bases with no gene match: 20. CDR3 sequence: CASSKVQGGLAGVVETQYF. CDR3 DNA sequence: TGCGCCAGCAGTAAAGTTCAGGGGGGCCTAGCGGGAGTTGTAGAGACCCAGTACTTC. The full variable domain, completed using reference TRBV5-1 and TRBJ2-5, is KAGVTQTPRYLIKTRGQQVTLSCSPISGHRSVSWYQQTPGQGLQFLFEYFSETQRNKGNFPGRFSGRQFSNSRSEMNVSTLELGDSALYLCASSKVQGGLAGVVETQYFGPGTRLLVL.

The J gene is TRBJ1-2, the V gene TRBV3-1 (or the pseudogene TRBV3-2), with D hard to call. CDR1 LGHDT and CDR2 YNNKEL come from the germline V gene (reference sequence). V was clipped by 0 bases and J by 8 bases, with 10 bases between them. The CDR3 extends over 13 amino acids. CDR3: CASSQDKARGYTF. DNA for the CDR3: TGTGCCAGCAGCCAAGATAAAGCGAGGGGCTACACCTTC.

V gene TRBV6-5 combines with J gene TRBJ1-5, with 12 bases aligning to TRBD1. Germline V gene lookup returns CDR1 MNHEY and CDR2 SVGAGI. There are 15 residues in the CDR3. The junction had 9 bases not matched to a gene; V was cut back by 9 bases and J by 6 bases. CDR3 sequence reads: CASSPGQGAFQPQHF. The CDR3 bases are TGTGCCAGTTCCCCGGGACAGGGGGCTTTTCAGCCCCAGCATTTT.

The V gene is TRBV6-1, the J gene TRBJ1-5; D not resolved. There are 13 residues in the CDR3. Germline V gives CDR1 MNHNS, CDR2 SASEGT. Trimming left V 3 bases short and J 6 bases short, with 9 bases between. The CDR3: CASSEIRGQPQHF. CDR3 DNA: TGTGCCAGCAGTGAGATTCGGGGTCAGCCCCAGCATTTT.

For the CDR3, the DNA is TGTGCCAGTACAGGGGCAACTAATGAAAAACTGTTTTTT. Translating gives CASTGATNEKLFF. The rearrangement uses TRBV19 and TRBJ1-4; D is possibly TRBD1 (6 bases). Germline V lookup: CDR1 LNHDA, CDR2 SQIVND (reference sequence). Deletions cut 7 bases from V and 0 bases from J, with 6 bases between. There are 13 residues in the CDR3.

The V call is TRBV30, the J call TRBJ2-7, with D perhaps matching TRBD1 (5 bases). V was trimmed by 3 bases and J by 0 bases, leaving 12 bases between them. Germline V gene lookup returns CDR1 GTSNPN and CDR2 SVGIG (reference sequence). The CDR3 has 14 amino acids. Here the CDR3 reads CAWSPGFPSYEQYF. The CDR3 DNA follows: TGTGCCTGGAGCCCAGGGTTCCCCTCCTACGAGCAGTACTTC.

The chain carries TRBV4-2 and TRBJ1-1; D unclear. Trimming removed 0 bases at V and 0 bases at J, with 11 bases between. The CDR3 runs to 16 residues. Germline lookup yields CDR1 LGHNA and CDR2 YNFKEQ. CDR3 in DNA: TGTGCCAGCAGCCAAGATCTGGGCAGACTGAACACTGAAGCTTTCTTT. Protein: CASSQDLGRLNTEAFF.

The chain has TRBV27 and TRBJ2-3, with 7 bases aligning to TRBD1. The CDR3 is 16 residues long. Germline assignment: CDR1 MNHEY and CDR2 SMNVEV (reference sequence). The J segment lost 5 bases and the V segment lost 3 bases, leaving 11 bases of the junction unmatched. CDR3 in amino acids: CASSFNQQGDGDTQYF. For the CDR3, the DNA is TGTGCCAGCAGTTTCAACCAGCAGGGGGATGGAGATACGCAGTATTTT.